Sequencing of this T cell receptor beta chain was carried out in a study of spatial heterogeneity in lung cancer. The presence of a unique molecular identifier marked each TCR cDNA molecule. TCRdb called the 5' RACE reads again in MiXCR, with one record for every CDR3 protein. The top ten clones hold about 14% of a sample with more than 60,000 distinct CDR3 sequences, about 6.3% of them seen once. The sample's time point: sample taken at primary tumor resection. This clonotype was counted many times. The CDR3 contains 15 residues. Looked up from germline, CDR1 is ENHRY and CDR2 is SYGVKD. Trimming shortened V by 10 bases and J by 3 bases, and 20 bases separated the two germline ends.

The origin of this receptor is a female donor with early-stage non-small cell lung cancer. The material sequenced was PBMCs, taken at surgery. V and J are TRBV10-3 and TRBJ2-3; D gene ambiguous. CDR3 protein: CATSLDLGPTDTQYF. In nucleotides, the CDR3 is TGTGCCACCTCCCTTGATCTTGGCCCGACAGATACGCAGTATTTT.